One and the same sample provided the 5 T cell receptor beta chains below, sequenced in a study of cytomegalovirus exposure and HLA in healthy donors. Both 60 Vbeta primers and 13 Jbeta primers went into the PCR. Profiling relied on immunoSEQ multiplex PCR, and the TCRdb table lists in-frame clones only, not all of them. The sample contains about 120,000 clones, about 80% of which appear only once. The source material was PBMCs. These TCRs come from a woman aged 18-29 years in good health and CMV-seronegative.

The J gene is TRBJ1-2, the V gene TRBV7-9; D perhaps matches TRBD1 (5 bases). CDR3 length: 15 amino acids. Looked up from germline, CDR1 is SEHNR and CDR2 is FQNEAQ (reference sequence). Trimming cost V 5 bases and J 0 bases, with 13 bases left between them. The DNA for the CDR3 is TGTGCCAGCAGCCTTACCGACAGCGCTAACTATGGCTACACCTTC. Translation: CASSLTDSANYGYTF.

The gene calls are TRBV9 and TRBJ2-3; TRBD2 is a possible D gene (7 bases). V lost 8 bases and J lost 5, with 24 bases in between. Germline V gene sequence: CDR1 SGDLS, CDR2 YYNGEE. This CDR3 contains 16 residues. The CDR3 here is CASTFGEGGAGDTQYF. CDR3 nucleotides: TGTGCCAGTACCTTTGGAGAGGGGGGGGCAGGAGATACGCAGTATTTT.

The chain links TRBV29-1 to TRBJ2-5; no clear D. Trimming took off 7 bases at V and 8 bases at J, with 14 bases between the two ends. This CDR3 spans 11 amino acids. Germline lookup yields CDR1 SQVTM and CDR2 ANQGSEA. This CDR3 reads CSAMDGDTQYF. CDR3 nucleotide sequence: TGCAGCGCTATGGATGGAGACACCCAGTACTTC.

The chain joins TRBV9 to TRBJ2-2; 7 bases agree with TRBD2. With V trimmed by 4 bases and J by 3 bases, 9 bases remained unmatched. Per the germline V gene, CDR1 is SGDLS and CDR2 is YYNGEE. This CDR3 region has 16 residues. The CDR3 nucleotides read TGTGCCAGCAGCCCCCTGGCGGGGGAGTACACCGGGGAGCTGTTTTTT. This sequence encodes CASSPLAGEYTGELFF.

This rearrangement joins TRBV23-1 to TRBJ2-4, with D perhaps matching TRBD2 (5 bases). TRBV23-1 is flagged as an ORF with uncertain function. This CDR3 comprises 13 residues. V lost 4 bases to trimming and J lost 6 bases, with 10 bases between them. The CDR3 loop is CASSRPGRNIQYF. In DNA, the CDR3 is TGCGCCAGCAGTCGCCCGGGGAGAAACATTCAGTACTTC.